The 20 T cell receptor beta chains listed next were all sequenced from one sample in a study of shared clonotypes between healthy human individuals (dated by TCRdb to the early 2020s). Libraries were prepared through the immunoSEQ multiplex PCR assay. TCRdb took over this immuneACCESS table, retaining in-frame rearrangements with V and J assigned. Such tables are incomplete; in checked studies, under half of the missing clones stem from an unresolved V gene, and the remainder is unexplained. The sample table lists some 2,000,000 clones, approximately 94% of them with a count of one. 1% to 1.3% of the sample rests with the top ten. For the CD8 naive samples, CD45RO-negative cells were positively selected for CCR7, yielding a CD45RA+CCR7+ population from which TemRA cells were excluded. Sequenced: naive CD8+ T cells sorted from blood. The cell subset or site label of this sample denotes: CD45RA+CCR7+. The receptors here all came from a young man in good health.

The rearrangement links TRBV5-1 to TRBJ1-1; D gene ambiguous. CDR1 SGHRS and CDR2 YFSETQ come from the germline V gene. V shed 3 bases and J shed 2 bases, with 8 bases lying between them. The CDR3 length is 13 residues. DNA for the CDR3: TGCGCCAGCAGCTCTACCATAAACACTGAAGCTTTCTTT. The encoded protein is CASSSTINTEAFF.

V is TRBV27 and J is TRBJ2-7, with 11 bases aligning to TRBD1. Trimming removed 6 bases from V and 5 bases from J; junction bases left unmatched: 6. The CDR3 extends over 14 amino acids. Germline V CDR1 and CDR2: MNHEY, SMNVEV (reference sequence). DNA for the CDR3: TGTGCCAGCAGCCGGGACAGGGGGATGAACGAGCAGTACTTC. Translated: CASSRDRGMNEQYF.

The V call is TRBV23-1, the J call TRBJ2-3, with TRBD1 as a possible D gene (6 bases). TRBV23-1 is assigned to the ORF class and has an uncertain function. The CDR3 is made up of 11 amino acids. Trimming shortened V by 10 bases and J by 3 bases, and 8 bases separated the two germline ends. The chain's CDR3 is CATTGTDTQYF. The CDR3 nucleotides read TGCGCCACCACAGGGACAGATACGCAGTATTTT.

This chain connects TRBV19 to TRBJ1-1; no definite D call. Trimming took off 7 bases at V and 0 bases at J, with 12 bases between the two ends. The CDR3 is made up of 14 amino acids. CDR1 is LNHDA and CDR2 is SQIVND in the germline V gene (reference sequence). The CDR3 loop is CASTLTAVNTEAFF. The DNA for the CDR3 is TGTGCCAGTACTCTAACAGCTGTGAACACTGAAGCTTTCTTT. Together with reference TRBV19 and TRBJ1-1, the CDR3 gives the full variable domain: DGGITQSPKYLFRKEGQNVTLSCEQNLNHDAMYWYRQDPGQGLRLIYYSQIVNDFQKGDIAEGYSVSREKKESFPLTVTSAQKNPTAFYLCASTLTAVNTEAFFGQGTRLTVV.

The chain links TRBV7-9 to TRBJ2-7, with D possibly matching TRBD2 (6 bases). Trimming shortened V by 2 bases and J by 1 base, and 24 bases separated the two germline ends. The CDR3 spans 19 residues. Looked up from germline, CDR1 is SEHNR and CDR2 is FQNEAQ (reference sequence). DNA of the CDR3: TGTGCCAGCAGCTTAAGTAGCGGACTACCGACTACGGGTTCCTACGAGCAGTACTTC. Its protein is CASSLSSGLPTTGSYEQYF.

Worth noting for this clone: Other nucleotide sequences from this sample produce the same CDR3. This rearrangement joins TRBV5-6 to TRBJ2-7; D remains ambiguous. Deletions cut 0 bases from V and 6 bases from J, with 10 bases between. Germline CDR1 SGHDT, CDR2 YYEEEE. This CDR3 spans 13 amino acids. The CDR3 bases are TGTGCCAGCAGCTTGGGCGGAAGTGGCGAGCAGTACTTC. Translation gives CASSLGGSGEQYF.

The gene calls are TRBV9 and TRBJ1-5; D is perhaps TRBD1 (6 bases). The CDR3 loop spans 14 amino acids. Trimming removed 0 bases from V and 8 bases from J, with 12 bases in between. Per the germline V gene, CDR1 is SGDLS and CDR2 is YYNGEE. The CDR3 reads CASSVEGGDEPQHF. The CDR3 coding sequence is TGTGCCAGCAGCGTAGAGGGGGGAGACGAGCCCCAGCATTTT.

A word on this clone: The same CDR3 is also encoded by other DNA sequences in this sample. V usage is TRBV19 and J usage is TRBJ2-1; the match to TRBD1 covers 7 bases. The junction had 5 bases not matched to a gene; V was cut back by 5 bases and J by 7 bases. Looked up from germline, CDR1 is LNHDA and CDR2 is SQIVND (reference sequence). The CDR3 is made up of 13 amino acids. The CDR3 DNA reads TGTGCCAGTAGTGTCCTACAGGGGAATGAGCAGTTCTTC. This codes for CASSVLQGNEQFF.

This clone has only one observation. V usage is TRBV7-8 and J usage is TRBJ1-4, with D unclear. Germline V lookup: CDR1 SGHVS, CDR2 FQNEAQ. The length of the CDR3 is 15 residues. The V end was cut by 5 bases, the J end by 0 bases, with 10 bases between. The CDR3 DNA sequence: TGTGCCAGCAGCCCTAGACCAGCAACTAATGAAAAACTGTTTTTT. As protein: CASSPRPATNEKLFF.

This chain connects TRBV7-9 to TRBJ2-5; D is unresolved. From germline, CDR1 is SEHNR and CDR2 FQNEAQ (reference sequence). V lost 6 bases to trimming and J lost 2 bases, with 7 bases between them. The CDR3 spans 12 residues. The CDR3 reads CASSILQETQYF. The CDR3 DNA sequence: TGTGCCAGCAGTATCTTGCAAGAGACCCAGTACTTC.

A single count supports this clone. The chain links TRBV6-5 to TRBJ2-7; D is tentatively TRBD1 or TRBD2 (5 bases each). V lost 7 bases and J lost 5, with 21 bases in between. Germline V gene sequence: CDR1 MNHEY, CDR2 SVGAGI. CDR3 length equals 15 residues. CDR3 in amino acids: CASTTWDAGTDEQYF. The DNA of the CDR3 is TGTGCCAGCACCACGTGGGACGCAGGGACGGACGAGCAGTACTTC.

The chain links TRBV10-3 to TRBJ1-1, with 9 positions matching TRBD1. CDR3 length: 19 residues. Germline V lookup: CDR1 ENHRY, CDR2 SYGVKD. The V and J ends lost 2 bases and 0 bases, in that order; junction bases with no gene match: 13. In nucleotides, the CDR3 is TGTGCCATCAGTGAGGCTGGGACAGGGTCCCTCCCGATGAACACTGAAGCTTTCTTT. This codes for CAISEAGTGSLPMNTEAFF.

V usage is TRBV25-1 and J usage is TRBJ2-1; D is unclear. V was cut by 11 bases and J by 7 bases, with 12 bases left in between. CDR1 and CDR2 (germline): MGHDK, SYGVNS. CDR3 length: 11 amino acids. The CDR3, as DNA: TGTGCCTACGCCATGGGAAATGAGCAGTTCTTC. Its protein product is CAYAMGNEQFF.

This clone was seen only once. The chain employs TRBV2 and TRBJ2-5; D unclear. The ends were cut back, 3 bases at V and 2 bases at J, with 10 bases in the middle. The CDR3 runs 14 residues. CDR1 and CDR2 from the germline V gene are SNHLY and FYNNEI. The CDR3 sequence is CASSDLQKQETQYF. CDR3 nucleotide sequence: TGTGCCAGCAGTGACCTACAGAAGCAAGAGACCCAGTACTTC.

The chain recombines TRBV25-1 with TRBJ2-7; 11 bases map to TRBD2. V trimming: 4 bases; J trimming: 5 bases; junction bases outside the gene matches: 7. CDR3 length: 15 amino acids. Germline V CDR1 and CDR2: MGHDK, SYGVNS. CDR3 DNA: TGTGCCAGCAGTGGACTAGCGGGATTAATAGACGAGCAGTACTTC. It translates to CASSGLAGLIDEQYF.

The V gene is TRBV9, the J gene TRBJ1-2, with 8 positions matching TRBD1. Per the germline V gene, CDR1 is SGDLS and CDR2 is YYNGEE. Unmatched junction bases numbered 3, after V lost 3 bases and J lost 5 bases. The CDR3 is 13 residues long. CDR3 sequence reads: CASSEGQDYGYTF. CDR3 nucleotide sequence: TGTGCCAGCAGCGAGGGACAGGATTATGGCTACACCTTC.

The V and J genes are TRBV7-9 and TRBJ1-2, with TRBD1 matching 8 bases. Germline trimming cut 4 bases from V and 5 bases from J; bases unmatched to any gene: 9. This CDR3 has 15 amino acids. Per germline, CDR1 SEHNR and CDR2 FQNEAQ (reference sequence). CDR3 in amino acids: CASSWDPGQDYGYTF. Here the CDR3 DNA reads TGTGCCAGCAGCTGGGACCCGGGACAGGATTATGGCTACACCTTC.

The V call is TRBV7-2, the J call TRBJ1-1; D might be TRBD1 (6 bases). V was trimmed by 5 bases and J by 0 bases, leaving 13 bases between them. Germline V gene lookup returns CDR1 SGHTA and CDR2 FQGNSA. This CDR3 has 15 residues. DNA for the CDR3: TGTGCCAGCAGCCAAGACAGGTTCATGAACACTGAAGCTTTCTTT. Its protein product is CASSQDRFMNTEAFF.

The V and J genes are TRBV27 and TRBJ2-1; the D call may be TRBD1 or TRBD2 (6 bases each). Germline lookup yields CDR1 MNHEY and CDR2 SMNVEV (reference sequence). The ends were cut back, 1 base at V and 1 base at J, with 11 bases in the middle. CDR3 length: 16 residues. In nucleotides, the CDR3 is TGTGCCAGCAGTTTATTGGGGGGCCCGTCCTACAATGAGCAGTTCTTC. Translation: CASSLLGGPSYNEQFF.

About this clone itself: The same CDR3 also results from other DNA sequences found in this sample. The gene calls are TRBV19 and TRBJ2-7; D gene unclear. The CDR3 is made up of 13 amino acids. V lost 3 bases and J 1 base, leaving 7 bases between the germline ends. CDR1 is LNHDA, CDR2 SQIVND, per germline (reference sequence). CDR3 bases: TGTGCCAGTAGTATGGGCCTTTCCTACGAGCAGTACTTC. Translating it yields CASSMGLSYEQYF.